Listed here is a single T cell receptor (beta chain). The antigen is undetermined. Amplified regions were TCR beta CDR3 sequences from RNA transcripts. In the first-round RT-PCR of the TCR CDR3, the HTBI primer set was used. TCRdb called the multiplex PCR reads again in MiXCR, with one record for every CDR3 protein. The sample holds approximately 640,000 distinct CDR3 sequences, roughly 15% seen once. The data stem from a study of T cells in Graves' hyperthyroidism and ophthalmopathy. In the study overall: Blood was drawn when the patient was first diagnosed and still untreated.

Whole-study results and caveats: Peripheral blood also featured most of the thyroid clonotypes expanded above 0.001.

The study excluded patients with uncontrolled infection, other autoimmune disease, pregnancy or lactation. Fresh peripheral blood, 7.5 to 10 ml, was the source of the PBMCs. Trimming removed 2 bases at V and 15 bases at J, with 14 bases between. This CDR3 region has 12 residues. Germline CDR1 DFQATT, CDR2 SNEGSKA (reference sequence). V gene TRBV20-1 combines with J gene TRBJ1-6; perhaps TRBD1 as D (5 bases). The specimen was blood. The receptor's source is a woman in her 30s with Graves' hyperthyroidism. The CDR3 region has the DNA TGCAGTGCTAGACCTTCCGGGGCCAACCTCCACTTT. It encodes CSARPSGANLHF.